This T cell receptor (beta chain) was sequenced in a study of T cell clonotyping in hematopoietic cell transplantation. Findings and limits, study-wide: Without cell sorting, CD4 versus CD8 contributions remain unresolved. Pathologically expanded recipient clonotypes increased progressively from day 30 to day 180 as diversity fell.

Data came from immunoSEQ multiplex PCR; TCRdb stores just in-frame clones and leaves some out. The sample lists roughly 15,000 clones; around two thirds were seen once. On this clone: Its specificity is unknown.

The receptor's source is a human donor who either received an allogeneic hematopoietic cell transplant for a myeloid malignancy or was a related donor (not recorded which). Some clones in this sample may be carry-over from other donors' samples. Sequenced: PBMCs.

CDR3 residues: CASSLEAVTYGYTF. The CDR3 DNA is TGTGCCAGCAGCTTAGAGGCAGTCACCTATGGCTACACCTTC. V gene TRBV7-8 combines with J gene TRBJ1-2; D uncertain. The CDR3 spans 14 residues. The germline CDR1 and CDR2 sequences are SGHVS and FQNEAQ. Deletions cut 1 base from V and 4 bases from J, with 10 bases between. Supplemented by reference TRBV7-8 and TRBJ1-2, the full variable domain reads GAGVSQSPRYKVAKRGQDVALRCDPISGHVSLFWYQQALGQGPEFLTYFQNEAQLDKSGLPSDRFFAERPEGSVSTLKIQRTQQEDSAVYLCASSLEAVTYGYTFGSGTRLTVV.